Listed here are 27 T cell receptor beta chains from one sample, sequenced in a study of CD8 T cells in Susac syndrome (dated by TCRdb to between 2018 and 2021). Library preparation used the immunoSEQ multiplex PCR assay. RNA was extracted using the RNeasy kit, and roughly 0.5 to 1 microgram was reverse transcribed with random hexamers. TCRdb trimmed public reads at Q25 via fastp, called clones via MiXCR and kept in-frame beta chains. Rows are combined by CDR3 protein, so each entry shows the most common genes and DNA. The sample table records 200,000 or so distinct CDR3 sequences; 90% to 95% of these occur just once. The ten top clones hold around 0.085% of the sample. Sequenced input: CD4+ T cells from PBMCs. Every receptor here comes from a human donor with multiple sclerosis.

J is TRBJ2-3 and V is TRBV20-1; TRBD2 agrees at 10 bases. Germline lookup yields CDR1 DFQATT and CDR2 SNEGSKA (reference sequence). Trimming cost V 7 bases and J 4 bases; bases outside gene matches: 8. This CDR3 has 14 residues. The chain's CDR3 is CSVPPSGGADTQYF. CDR3 DNA sequence: TGCAGTGTACCTCCTAGCGGGGGCGCAGATACGCAGTATTTT.

This clonotype has just one count. The rearrangement links TRBV20-1 to TRBJ2-7, with D possibly matching TRBD2 (6 bases). Germline CDR1 and CDR2: DFQATT and SNEGSKA (reference sequence). V was pared by 4 bases and J by 2 bases, with 9 bases between. CDR3 length: 12 residues. The CDR3 loop is CSATEGAYEQYF. DNA of the CDR3: TGCAGTGCTACGGAGGGCGCCTACGAGCAGTACTTC.

The V call is TRBV20-1, the J call TRBJ2-7, with no clear D. Trimming cost V 3 bases and J 6 bases, with 9 bases left between them. The CDR3 is 11 amino acids. CDR1 is DFQATT and CDR2 is SNEGSKA in the germline V gene (reference sequence). This chain's CDR3 is CSASRVGEQYF. In nucleotides, the CDR3 is TGCAGTGCTAGCCGGGTGGGCGAGCAGTACTTC.

The chain couples TRBV18 to TRBJ2-5; the D is unclear. The CDR3 consists of 14 residues. V was trimmed by 0 bases and J by 3 bases, leaving 8 bases between them. Germline lookup yields CDR1 KGHSH and CDR2 LQKENI. The CDR3 loop reads CASSPPAGEETQYF. The CDR3 coding sequence is TGTGCCAGCTCACCACCAGCTGGGGAAGAGACCCAGTACTTC.

The rearrangement joins TRBV9 to TRBJ2-7, with D uncertain. Germline V gene lookup returns CDR1 SGDLS and CDR2 YYNGEE. There are 12 residues in the CDR3. The V and J ends lost 7 bases and 6 bases respectively, with 14 bases between them. The CDR3 bases are TGTGCCAGCCCGGTTTTAAGTGCCGAGCAGTACTTC. This encodes CASPVLSAEQYF.

The chain employs TRBV29-1 and TRBJ2-3; D may be TRBD1 or TRBD2 (5 bases each). The germline gives CDR1 SQVTM, CDR2 ANQGSEA. There are 15 residues in the CDR3. V lost 3 bases to trimming and J lost 1 base, with 14 bases between them. In nucleotides, the CDR3 is TGCAGCGTTGAGGGGGTCGGATTAGGCACAGATACGCAGTATTTT. This encodes CSVEGVGLGTDTQYF.

J is TRBJ1-1 and V is TRBV7-7, with D perhaps TRBD1 (5 bases). Per the germline V gene, CDR1 is SSHAT and CDR2 is FNYEAQ (reference sequence). The length of the CDR3 is 13 residues. The V end lost 5 bases, the J end lost 3 bases, and 10 bases lay between the germline ends. The CDR3 coding sequence is TGTGCCAGCAGCGTTGGACAAGACACTGAAGCTTTCTTT. Its protein is CASSVGQDTEAFF.

The genes are TRBV3-1 and TRBJ2-5, with 7 positions matching TRBD2. After removal of 6 bases from V and 5 bases from J, the junction contained 12 bases not matched to a gene. Germline values: CDR1 LGHDT, CDR2 YNNKEL (reference sequence). The CDR3 extends over 15 amino acids. DNA for the CDR3: TGTGCCAGCAGGTTCGGCGGGAGCTCCCAGGAGACCCAGTACTTC. This encodes CASRFGGSSQETQYF.

This clonotype was picked up one time. The chain is built from TRBV7-9 and TRBJ1-2; 7 bases agree with TRBD1. The V segment lost 3 bases and the J segment 5 bases; nucleotides outside the gene matches: 6. Looked up from germline, CDR1 is SEHNR and CDR2 is FQNEAQ (reference sequence). The CDR3 sequence is 14 residues long. The CDR3 DNA is TGTGCCAGCAGCTTCCGACAGGGTGGTTATGGCTACACCTTC. As protein: CASSFRQGGYGYTF. Complete variable domain (other parts from reference TRBV7-9 and TRBJ1-2): DTGVSQNPRHKITKRGQNVTFRCDPISEHNRLYWYRQTLGQGPEFLTYFQNEAQLEKSRLLSDRFSAERPKGSFSTLEIQRTEQGDSAMYLCASSFRQGGYGYTFGSGTRLTVV.

V usage is TRBV20-1 and J usage is TRBJ2-7; 10 nucleotides align to TRBD2. The CDR3 contains 13 residues. CDR1 DFQATT and CDR2 SNEGSKA come from the germline V gene (reference sequence). Losses at the gene ends were 5 bases for V and 5 bases for J; bases not matched to a gene: 6. DNA for the CDR3: TGCAGTGCTGGGACTAGCGTAGTGCACGAGCAGTACTTC. Translated, it gives CSAGTSVVHEQYF.

V and J are TRBV5-6 and TRBJ2-7; D gene uncertain. CDR3 size: 14 residues. Trimming cost V 1 base and J 0 bases, with 8 bases left between them. Germline values: CDR1 SGHDT, CDR2 YYEEEE. DNA for the CDR3: TGTGCCAGCAGCTTGCCGGAGACCTCCTACGAGCAGTACTTC. Its translation is CASSLPETSYEQYF.

The chain joins TRBV5-1 to TRBJ2-1, with a tentative D call TRBD2 (6 bases). The CDR3 covers 13 residues. The V gene's germline CDR1 is SGHRS and CDR2 YFSETQ. Trimming pared 5 bases from V and 9 bases from J, leaving 15 bases between. The CDR3 coding sequence is TGCGCCAGCAGGTGGGACTCTCAGGGTGAGCAGTTCTTC. Amino acids: CASRWDSQGEQFF.

This clonotype showed up just a few times. The chain couples TRBV29-1 to TRBJ2-4, with TRBD1 matching 11 bases. Germline trimming cut 4 bases from V and 7 bases from J; bases unmatched to any gene: 0. Germline assignment: CDR1 SQVTM and CDR2 ANQGSEA. The CDR3 consists of 12 residues. Here the CDR3 reads CSVGDRGNIQYF. For the CDR3, the DNA is TGCAGCGTTGGGGACAGGGGGAACATTCAGTACTTC.

The chain carries TRBV3-1 and TRBJ2-5; D gene ambiguous. Germline loops: CDR1 LGHDT, CDR2 YNNKEL (reference sequence). The CDR3 covers 14 residues. V dropped 0 bases and J dropped 5 bases, with 10 bases sitting between them. The CDR3 DNA sequence: TGTGCCAGCAGCCAAGATCGGGTGTCGGAGACCCAGTACTTC. It codes for CASSQDRVSETQYF.

CDR3: CASSLKGISIYGYTF. CDR3 sequence (DNA): TGTGCCAGCAGCTTGAAAGGGATCTCTATCTATGGCTACACCTTC. The V call is TRBV5-6, the J call TRBJ1-2; D ambiguous. Germline loops: CDR1 SGHDT, CDR2 YYEEEE. Trimming left V 1 base short and J 4 bases short, with 14 bases between. The CDR3 has 15 amino acids.

This sequence joins TRBV20-1 and TRBJ2-1; 8 positions agree with TRBD1. The CDR3 runs to 16 residues. The V and J ends lost 0 bases and 7 bases, in that order; junction bases with no gene match: 11. Germline V gene sequence: CDR1 DFQATT, CDR2 SNEGSKA (reference sequence). This CDR3 reads CSARDLRQGPGNEQFF. The CDR3 region has the DNA TGCAGTGCTAGAGATCTGCGACAGGGGCCAGGGAATGAGCAGTTCTTC.

The chain recombines TRBV23-1 with TRBJ1-1; D unresolved. TRBV23-1 is an open reading frame whose function is uncertain. This CDR3 spans 16 amino acids. The V gene lost 6 bases and the J gene lost 1 base, with 18 bases spanning the gap. This chain's CDR3 is CASSPNTMRRNTEAFF. As DNA, the CDR3 is TGCGCCAGCAGCCCTAATACGATGCGACGGAACACTGAAGCTTTCTTT.

The chain is built from TRBV18 and TRBJ2-1; 10 nucleotides match TRBD2. CDR3 length: 15 residues. After removal of 3 bases from V and 6 bases from J, the junction contained 5 bases not matched to a gene. Germline CDR1 reads KGHSH; CDR2 reads LQKENI. The CDR3 sequence is CASSPRASGSNEQFF. As DNA, the CDR3 is TGTGCCAGCTCACCCCGGGCTAGCGGGAGCAATGAGCAGTTCTTC.

The CDR3 spells CASRSTSGDSGANVLTF. DNA for the CDR3: TGTGCCAGCAGGTCGACTAGCGGGGACTCTGGGGCCAACGTCCTGACTTTC. The chain uses TRBV12-3 or TRBV12-4 and TRBJ2-6; the match to TRBD2 covers 11 bases. V dropped 6 bases and J dropped 0; count of bases not matched to a gene: 4. This CDR3 contains 17 residues.

The chain uses TRBV9 and TRBJ2-6; unclear D gene. The germline CDR1 and CDR2 sequences are SGDLS and YYNGEE. The CDR3 loop spans 15 amino acids. V dropped 2 bases and J dropped 4 bases, with 10 bases sitting between them. The CDR3 nucleotides are TGTGCCAGCAGCGTTGCCCCGGGCGGGGCCAACGTCCTGACTTTC. Protein product: CASSVAPGGANVLTF.

CDR3 in amino acids: CASSSDRVEDTQYF. As DNA, the CDR3 is TGCGCCAGCAGCTCCGACAGGGTGGAAGATACGCAGTATTTT. The chain is built from TRBV5-1 and TRBJ2-3; 7 bases map to TRBD1. V shed 3 bases, J shed 5 bases, and the junction held 6 bases outside the gene matches. CDR3 length: 14 residues. The germline gives CDR1 SGHRS, CDR2 YFSETQ.

The chain couples TRBV3-1 to TRBJ1-2; TRBD1 agrees at 7 bases. Germline CDR1 reads LGHDT; CDR2 reads YNNKEL (reference sequence). This CDR3 spans 13 amino acids. The ends lost 8 bases at V and 7 bases at J; junction bases unmatched: 10. The CDR3 DNA reads as TGTGCCAGCGGGGCGGAGGGGGCTGGTGGCTACACCTTC. This sequence encodes CASGAEGAGGYTF.

The rearrangement joins TRBV9 to TRBJ2-3; the D call may be TRBD1 or TRBD2 (5 bases each). Germline V gene data show CDR1 as SGDLS and CDR2 as YYNGEE. V lost 4 bases and J lost 4, with 16 bases in between. This CDR3 has 15 residues. For the CDR3, the DNA is TGTGCCAGCAGCCACGGGACCCTCTTACCAGATACGCAGTATTTT. Translating gives CASSHGTLLPDTQYF.

The J gene is TRBJ1-1, the V gene TRBV15, with D maybe TRBD1 (6 bases). Trimming cost V 3 bases and J 7 bases, with 15 bases left between them. This CDR3 comprises 14 residues. Germline V lookup: CDR1 LNHNV, CDR2 YYDKDF (reference sequence). In DNA, the CDR3 is TGTGCCACCAGCAGCGACTGGGGGGCCTATGAAGCTTTCTTT. Its protein is CATSSDWGAYEAFF.

Only one count was recorded for this clonotype. The CDR3 DNA sequence: TGTGCCAGCAGCTTAGTTTTGGGGGTCGCGGGCGAGCAGTACTTC. It yields the protein CASSLVLGVAGEQYF. The rearrangement links TRBV7-8 to TRBJ2-7; D could derive from TRBD1 or TRBD2 (5 bases each). The CDR3 totals 15 residues. Trimming removed 1 base at V and 6 bases at J, with 16 bases between. Germline CDR1 is SGHVS and CDR2 is FQNEAQ.

J is TRBJ2-7 and V is TRBV18; TRBD2 is a possible D gene (5 bases). The germline V gene has CDR1 KGHSH and CDR2 LQKENI. Trimming took 3 bases from V and 2 from J, leaving 5 bases between them. The CDR3 is 12 amino acids. CDR3 sequence reads: CASSPGTYEQYF. In DNA form, the CDR3 reads TGTGCCAGCTCACCCGGGACCTACGAGCAGTACTTC. Based on the CDR3 plus reference TRBV18 and TRBJ2-7, the full variable domain is NAGVMQNPRHLVRRRGQEARLRCSPMKGHSHVYWYRQLPEEGLKFMVYLQKENIIDESGMPKERFSAEFPKEGPSILRIQQVVRGDSAAYFCASSPGTYEQYFGPGTRLTVT.

V is TRBV7-2 and J is TRBJ2-1; tentatively, D is TRBD2 (5 bases). Germline V gives CDR1 SGHTA, CDR2 FQGNSA. The CDR3 is 13 amino acids. V was trimmed by 5 bases and J by 9 bases, leaving 14 bases between them. CDR3 sequence reads: CASSQTPRGEQFF. The CDR3 bases are TGTGCCAGCAGCCAGACCCCCCGGGGTGAGCAGTTCTTC.